This is a list of T cell receptor beta chains from one sample in a study of blood T cell repertoires in COVID-19. Clones were read by immunoSEQ multiplex PCR, and TCRdb kept only the in-frame ones, dropping some. The sample holds a few hundred thousand clones, roughly 84% seen once. The sample comprised PBMCs or T cells enriched from blood (not recorded which). All receptors derive from a woman in her twenties or thirties who had recovered from COVID-19. Each CDR3 is given with its conserved first and last residue. A D gene is named only where the DNA matches it firmly. Where a row states a size, it is once, few, many or the class of an expanded clone; other rows omit it.

clone_size	d_call	j_call	v_call	cdr3_aa	cdr3_nt
NA	NA	TRBJ2-7	TRBV19	CASSIDRTYEQYF	TGTGCCAGTAGTATCGACAGGACCTACGAGCAGTACTTC
NA	TRBD2	TRBJ2-7	TRBV28	CASSSSGALSYEQYF	TGTGCCAGCAGCTCTAGCGGGGCTCTCTCCTACGAGCAGTACTTC
NA	TRBD2	TRBJ2-2	TRBV4-1	CASSKEAGTSGELFF	TGCGCCAGCAGCAAAGAAGCGGGGACGTCCGGGGAGCTGTTTTTT
NA	NA	TRBJ1-5	TRBV24-1	CATSDRTEFGPQHF	TGTGCCACCAGTGACAGGACAGAGTTCGGGCCCCAGCATTTT
NA	NA	TRBJ1-5	TRBV19	CASSITGNQPQHF	TGTGCCAGTAGTATAACAGGAAATCAGCCCCAGCATTTT
once	NA	TRBJ1-1	TRBV28	CASSFPSSREAFF	TGTGCCAGCAGTTTCCCTTCTTCGAGGGAAGCTTTCTTT
NA	TRBD1	TRBJ1-5	TRBV5-1	CASSLGPYRGGNQPQHF	TGCGCCAGCAGCTTGGGGCCGTACAGGGGAGGCAATCAGCCCCAGCATTTT
NA	NA	TRBJ1-2	TRBV5-6	CASSLAGSRSNYGYTF	TGTGCCAGCAGCTTGGCGGGTTCTCGCTCTAACTATGGCTACACCTTC
NA	NA	TRBJ1-2	TRBV28	CASSRQYYGYTF	TGTGCCAGCAGTCGACAATACTATGGCTACACCTTC
NA	NA	TRBJ1-2	TRBV4-1	CASSQWGDYGYTF	TGCGCCAGCAGCCAGTGGGGGGACTATGGCTACACCTTC
NA	TRBD2	TRBJ2-5	TRBV7-9	CASSPPLADQETQYF	TGTGCCAGCAGCCCCCCCCTAGCGGACCAAGAGACCCAGTACTTC
few	TRBD1	TRBJ1-2	TRBV7-9	CASSSPRDREDYGYTF	TGTGCCAGCAGCTCCCCCCGGGACAGGGAAGACTATGGCTACACCTTC
NA	TRBD1	TRBJ1-2	TRBV2	CATGRLTGKDGYTF	TGTGCCACGGGCCGACTGACAGGGAAGGATGGCTACACCTTC
NA	NA	TRBJ2-5	TRBV5-6	CASSPRLTGFVVETQYF	TGTGCCAGCAGCCCGAGACTAACAGGGTTTGTGGTGGAGACCCAGTACTTC
NA	NA	TRBJ2-1	TRBV9	CASSGGTPRVQFF	TGTGCCAGCAGCGGGGGGACTCCCCGTGTGCAGTTCTTC
once	NA	TRBJ1-2	TRBV12-3/TRBV12-4	CASSLDRRLPSTF	TGTGCCAGCAGTTTAGATAGAAGGCTCCCTAGTACCTTC
NA	NA	TRBJ1-2	TRBV6-4	CASSGEGRGGYTF	TGTGCCAGCAGTGGGGAGGGGCGCGGTGGCTACACCTTC
NA	NA	TRBJ1-3	TRBV7-6	CASSLGGSSGNTIYF	TGTGCCAGCAGCTTAGGGGGCAGCTCTGGAAACACCATATATTTT
NA	NA	TRBJ2-7	TRBV3-1/TRBV3-2	CASSQIPGNYEQYF	TGTGCCAGCAGCCAGATACCAGGCAACTACGAGCAGTACTTC
NA	NA	TRBJ2-7	TRBV2	CASKRQETYEQYF	TGTGCCAGCAAAAGACAGGAGACCTACGAGCAGTACTTC
NA	NA	TRBJ2-7	TRBV28	CASSPTPGSYEQYF	TGTGCCAGCAGTCCGACTCCGGGATCCTACGAGCAGTACTTC
NA	NA	TRBJ1-2	TRBV2	CASSAGYYGYTF	TGTGCCAGCAGTGCGGGATACTATGGCTACACCTTC
NA	TRBD1	TRBJ1-2	TRBV4-1	CASTGTGGDYGYTF	TGCGCCAGCACCGGGACAGGGGGCGACTATGGCTACACCTTC
NA	NA	TRBJ1-2	TRBV2	CASSEGGIYGYTF	TGTGCCAGCAGTGAGGGCGGGATCTATGGCTACACCTTC
NA	NA	TRBJ1-2	TRBV2	CASSEGLGQPLRNYGYTF	TGTGCCAGCAGTGAGGGTCTAGGACAGCCACTACGAAACTATGGCTACACCTTC
NA	TRBD1	TRBJ2-2	TRBV27	CASRRQGAVTGELFF	TGTGCCAGCAGAAGACAGGGAGCGGTCACCGGGGAGCTGTTTTTT
NA	NA	TRBJ2-3	TRBV28	CASSFPGPTDTQYF	TGTGCCAGCAGTTTCCCTGGGCCCACAGATACGCAGTATTTT
NA	TRBD1	TRBJ2-7	TRBV28	CASSPGQGYEQYF	TGTGCCAGCAGTCCAGGACAGGGCTACGAGCAGTACTTC
NA	TRBD2	TRBJ2-3	TRBV6-5	CAISQTSALDTQYF	TGTGCCATCTCCCAGACTAGCGCCCTAGATACGCAGTATTTT
NA	TRBD1	TRBJ1-2	TRBV7-3	CASSLGQGDYGYTF	TGTGCCAGCAGCTTGGGACAGGGGGACTATGGCTACACCTTC
NA	NA	TRBJ1-5	TRBV30	CAWNAGYLNQPQHF	TGTGCCTGGAACGCAGGGTATCTCAATCAGCCCCAGCATTTT
NA	TRBD2	TRBJ2-1	TRBV5-4	CASSSATSGRVNEQFF	TGTGCCAGCAGCTCCGCTACTAGCGGACGTGTCAATGAGCAGTTCTTC
NA	NA	TRBJ1-2	TRBV14	CASSAGLHNYGYTF	TGTGCCAGCAGCGCGGGACTCCATAACTATGGCTACACCTTC
NA	TRBD1	TRBJ1-2	TRBV6-4	CASSDSDRGQEGYTF	TGTGCCAGCAGTGATAGTGACAGGGGGCAAGAAGGCTACACCTTC
NA	NA	TRBJ2-2	TRBV9	CASSSGAGELFF	TGTGCCAGCAGCTCGGGAGCCGGGGAGCTGTTTTTT
NA	NA	TRBJ2-7	TRBV4-2	CASSLGLAPSYEQYF	TGTGCCAGCAGCCTTGGACTGGCCCCCTCCTACGAGCAGTACTTC
few	TRBD1	TRBJ2-7	TRBV6-5	CASSKRQGYEQYF	TGTGCCAGCAGTAAGAGACAGGGGTACGAGCAGTACTTC